The rows below give T cell receptor beta chains drawn from one sample of a study of blood T cell repertoires in COVID-19. This table comes from immunoSEQ multiplex PCR, and its TCRdb copy is limited to in-frame clones, with some not included. The sample yields approximately 120,000 clones, 92% seen once. The specimen sequenced was peripheral blood. The receptors stem from a man aged 50 to 59 with COVID-19, enrolled during active disease. Both conserved end residues are part of each CDR3. The D gene is left open where the match is weak. A clone size is listed for some rows: how often the clone was seen (once, few, many), or a class if it is expanded.

>TRBD1|TRBV15|.|TRBJ1-6|15
TGTGCCACCAGCAGAGGGGGACAGATAGATTCACCCCTCCACTTT
CATSRGGQIDSPLHF
>.|TRBV9|.|TRBJ2-5|15
TGTGCCAGCAGCGTAGCTAGTTCTTACCAAGAGACCCAGTACTTC
CASSVASSYQETQYF
>TRBD1|TRBV19|.|TRBJ1-2|16
TGTGCCAGTAGTATACCTGGACAGGCGGCATGGTATGGCTACACCTTC
CASSIPGQAAWYGYTF
>.|TRBV6-2/TRBV6-3|.|TRBJ2-7|14
TGTGCCAGCAGTTCATTGGGGGGCTCCTACGAGCAGTACTTC
CASSSLGGSYEQYF
>.|TRBV5-1|.|TRBJ1-2|13
TGCGCCAGCAGTTCTAGGGGGAACTATGGCTACACCTTC
CASSSRGNYGYTF
>.|TRBV15|.|TRBJ2-5|14
TGTGCCACCAGCAGAGATAGCGGAGAAGAGACCCAGTACTTC
CATSRDSGEETQYF
>.|TRBV24-1|.|TRBJ2-3|15
TGTGCCACCAGTGATCCAGGTCGTGGCACAGATACGCAGTATTTT
CATSDPGRGTDTQYF
>TRBD1|TRBV24-1|once|TRBJ2-3|15
TGTGCCACCAGTGATGGCGGGACAGGAACAGATACGCAGTATTTT
CATSDGGTGTDTQYF
>.|TRBV7-2|.|TRBJ2-1|15
TGTGCCAGCAGCCCCGCCAGCGGCTCCTACAATGAGCAGTTCTTC
CASSPASGSYNEQFF
>.|TRBV7-2|once|TRBJ2-3|14
TGTGCCAGCAGCTTAGTCCCAGGGACAGATACGCAGTATTTT
CASSLVPGTDTQYF
>TRBD2|TRBV5-6|once|TRBJ2-2|15
TGTGCCAGCAGCATGGGACTAGCGTTTACCGGGGAGCTGTTTTTT
CASSMGLAFTGELFF
>.|TRBV21-1|.|TRBJ1-5|15
TGTGCCAGCAGCAAGGTGGACAGGGTTCATCAGCCCCAGCATTTT
CASSKVDRVHQPQHF
>TRBD1|TRBV7-3|.|TRBJ2-2|16
TGTGCCAGTAGCTTAGGACAGGGGGCGGGCACCGGGGAGCTGTTTTTT
CASSLGQGAGTGELFF
>.|TRBV19|.|TRBJ2-6|15
TGTGCCAGTAGGGTAGTTGCCTCTGGGGCCAACGTCCTGACTTTC
CASRVVASGANVLTF
>TRBD1|TRBV19|.|TRBJ2-7|16
TGTGCCAGTAGTATTTGGGGTGGACAGGGGCACAACGAGCAGTACTTC
CASSIWGGQGHNEQYF
>.|TRBV5-1|few|TRBJ2-2|13
TGCGCCAGCAGCTTAAGGGGAATCGGGGAGCTGTTTTTT
CASSLRGIGELFF
>TRBD2|TRBV7-3|.|TRBJ2-1|15
TGTGCCAGCAGCCGGACTAGCGGGAGCCAGAGTGAGCAGTTCTTC
CASSRTSGSQSEQFF
>TRBD1|TRBV10-3|.|TRBJ2-1|15
TGTGCCATCAGCGAGACAGGGCGGGTAGACAATGAGCAGTTCTTC
CAISETGRVDNEQFF
>TRBD2|TRBV3-1/TRBV3-2|.|TRBJ2-1|15
TGTGCCAGCAGCCTAACAGCGGGAGAGGTAAATGAGCAGTTCTTC
CASSLTAGEVNEQFF
>TRBD1|TRBV18|.|TRBJ1-4|15
TGTGCCAGCTCACCGGACAGGGTTGGTAATGAAAAACTGTTTTTT
CASSPDRVGNEKLFF
>TRBD2|TRBV5-1|.|TRBJ2-2|15
TGCGCCAGCAGCCGGACTAGCGGGAACACCGGGGAGCTGTTTTTT
CASSRTSGNTGELFF
>TRBD1|TRBV7-9|few|TRBJ1-2|15
TGTGCCAGCAGCTCGGGACAGGGGATTAATTATGGCTACACCTTC
CASSSGQGINYGYTF
>.|TRBV2|once|TRBJ1-1|13
TGTGCCAGCAGTGGGCAGGCCGGCACTGAAGCTTTCTTT
CASSGQAGTEAFF
>TRBD2|TRBV11-3|.|TRBJ2-3|17
TGTGCCAGCAGCTCTCGGACTAGCGGGAGTGGCACAGATACGCAGTATTTT
CASSSRTSGSGTDTQYF
>TRBD1|TRBV19|.|TRBJ2-1|15
TGTGCCAGTAGCCTACAGGGGAACTCCTACAATGAGCAGTTCTTC
CASSLQGNSYNEQFF
>.|TRBV19|.|TRBJ1-3|14
TGTGCCAGTACCCCAGGTTTTTCTGGAAACACCATATATTTT
CASTPGFSGNTIYF
>.|TRBV11-3|.|TRBJ2-1|14
TGTGCCAGCAGCTTGGACTCCTACTACAATGAGCAGTTCTTC
CASSLDSYYNEQFF
>TRBD1|TRBV3-1/TRBV3-2|.|TRBJ2-1|16
TGTGCCAGCAGCCCATCCCGCCCGGGACAGGGAGGCGAGCAGTTCTTC
CASSPSRPGQGGEQFF
>TRBD1|TRBV4-3|.|TRBJ2-5|17
TGCGCCAGCAGCCAAGATCTAAGGGACAGGGCGTCGGAGACCCAGTACTTC
CASSQDLRDRASETQYF
>TRBD1|TRBV7-3|few|TRBJ1-2|13
TGTGCCAGCAGCCCAGGACAGGGGGAAGGCTACACCTTC
CASSPGQGEGYTF
>TRBD1|TRBV11-3|.|TRBJ2-5|15
TGTGCCAGCAGCTTAAGGACAGGGTACCAAGAGACCCAGTACTTC
CASSLRTGYQETQYF
>.|TRBV27|.|TRBJ1-5|16
TGTGCCAGCAGTGGGGGGACGGGCCTCAGCAATCAGCCCCAGCATTTT
CASSGGTGLSNQPQHF
>TRBD2|TRBV19|.|TRBJ2-3|14
TGTGCCAGTACTAGCGGGAGTGGGATAGATACGCAGTATTTT
CASTSGSGIDTQYF
>TRBD1|TRBV3-1/TRBV3-2|.|TRBJ1-4|15
TGTGCCAGCAGCCAAGACCGAGGGGGCGGGGAAAAACTGTTTTTT
CASSQDRGGGEKLFF
>TRBD1|TRBV7-8|.|TRBJ2-2|15
TGTGCCAGCAGTCTCCGGGACAGGGACACCGGGGAGCTGTTTTTT
CASSLRDRDTGELFF